In this sample, the clone carrying this T cell receptor (beta chain) turned up a few times. Its antigen remains unknown. V was clipped by 1 base and J by 1 base, with 13 bases between them. This CDR3 region has 17 residues. Germline V gene data show CDR1 as MNHNS and CDR2 as SASEGT. The data stem from a study of cytomegalovirus exposure and HLA in healthy donors. The PCR employed 60 Vbeta primers together with 13 Jbeta primers. The data were produced by immunoSEQ multiplex PCR, yet TCRdb's version contains in-frame clones alone and is incomplete. The repertoire includes under 150,000 clones, over 65% of them detected once, and approximately 5% sits in the top ten. Study conclusions and caveats: The majority of CMV-associated TCR beta chains were reported as apparently HLA-restricted in a later analysis.

Sequences were obtained from PBMCs. This rearrangement joins TRBV6-1 to TRBJ2-2; possibly TRBD2 for D (5 bases). The clonotype was recovered from a woman aged 30 to 39 in good health and CMV-seropositive. The CDR3: CASSEDTIRGNTGELFF. CDR3 nucleotide sequence: TGTGCCAGCAGTGAAGACACGATTCGGGGGAACACCGGGGAGCTGTTTTTT.